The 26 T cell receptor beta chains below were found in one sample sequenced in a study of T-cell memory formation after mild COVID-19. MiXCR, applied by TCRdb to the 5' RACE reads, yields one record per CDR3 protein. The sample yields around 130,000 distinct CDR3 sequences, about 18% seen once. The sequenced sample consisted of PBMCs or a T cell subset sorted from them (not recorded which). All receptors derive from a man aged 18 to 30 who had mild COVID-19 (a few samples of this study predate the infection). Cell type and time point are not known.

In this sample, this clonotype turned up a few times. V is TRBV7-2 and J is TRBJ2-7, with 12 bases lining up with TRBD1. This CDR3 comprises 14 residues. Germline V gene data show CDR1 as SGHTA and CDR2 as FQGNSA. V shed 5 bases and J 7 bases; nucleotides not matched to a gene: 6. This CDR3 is CASSPGQGAWEQYF. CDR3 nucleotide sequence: TGTGCCAGCAGCCCGGGACAGGGGGCATGGGAGCAGTACTTC. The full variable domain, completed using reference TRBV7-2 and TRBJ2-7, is GAGVSQSPSNKVTEKGKDVELRCDPISGHTALYWYRQSLGQGLEFLIYFQGNSAPDKSGLPSDRFSAERTGGSVSTLTIQRTQQEDSAVYLCASSPGQGAWEQYFGPGTRLTVT.

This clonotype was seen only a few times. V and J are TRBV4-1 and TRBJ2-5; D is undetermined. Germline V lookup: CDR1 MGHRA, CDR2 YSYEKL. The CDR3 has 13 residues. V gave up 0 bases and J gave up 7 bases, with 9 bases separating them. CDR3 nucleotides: TGCGCCAGCAGCCAAGATAGGTCGGGGACCCAGTACTTC. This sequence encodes CASSQDRSGTQYF.

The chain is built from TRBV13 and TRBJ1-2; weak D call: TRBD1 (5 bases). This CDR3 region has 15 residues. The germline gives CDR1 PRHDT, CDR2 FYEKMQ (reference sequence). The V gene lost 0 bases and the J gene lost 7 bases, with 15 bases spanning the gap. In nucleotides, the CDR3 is TGTGCCAGCAGCTTAGGCGAGGGGACCGGGCTTGGCTACACCTTC. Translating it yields CASSLGEGTGLGYTF.

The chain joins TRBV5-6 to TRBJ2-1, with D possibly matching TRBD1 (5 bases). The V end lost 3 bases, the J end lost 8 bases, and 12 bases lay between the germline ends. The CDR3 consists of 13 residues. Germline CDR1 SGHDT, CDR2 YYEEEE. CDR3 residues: CASSSQGRDEQFF. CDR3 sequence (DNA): TGTGCCAGCAGCTCCCAGGGTAGAGATGAGCAGTTCTTC.

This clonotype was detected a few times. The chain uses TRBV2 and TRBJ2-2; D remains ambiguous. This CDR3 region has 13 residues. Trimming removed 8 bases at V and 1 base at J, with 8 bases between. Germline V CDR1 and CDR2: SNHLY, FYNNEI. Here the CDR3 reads CASRIVNTGELFF. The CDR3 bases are TGTGCCAGCCGGATCGTGAACACCGGGGAGCTGTTTTTT.

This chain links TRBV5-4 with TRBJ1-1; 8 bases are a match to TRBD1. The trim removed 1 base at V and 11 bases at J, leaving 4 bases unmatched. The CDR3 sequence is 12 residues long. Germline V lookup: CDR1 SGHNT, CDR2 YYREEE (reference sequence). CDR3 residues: CASSLNRDRAFF. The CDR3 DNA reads TGTGCCAGCAGCTTGAACCGGGACAGGGCTTTCTTT.

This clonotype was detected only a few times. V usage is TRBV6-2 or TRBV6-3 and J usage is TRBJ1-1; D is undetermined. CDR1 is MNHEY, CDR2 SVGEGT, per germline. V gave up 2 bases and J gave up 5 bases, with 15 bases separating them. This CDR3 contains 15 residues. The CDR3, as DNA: TGTGCCAGCAGTTACGCCGGAAGGCGGGCGACTGAAGCTTTCTTT. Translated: CASSYAGRRATEAFF.

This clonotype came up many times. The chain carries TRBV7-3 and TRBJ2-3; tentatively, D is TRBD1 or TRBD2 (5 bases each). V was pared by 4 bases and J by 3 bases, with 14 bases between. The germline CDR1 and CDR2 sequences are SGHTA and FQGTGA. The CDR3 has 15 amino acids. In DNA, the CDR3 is TGTGCCAGCAGCTCCGGGACGGGGCGAACAGATACGCAGTATTTT. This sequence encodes CASSSGTGRTDTQYF.

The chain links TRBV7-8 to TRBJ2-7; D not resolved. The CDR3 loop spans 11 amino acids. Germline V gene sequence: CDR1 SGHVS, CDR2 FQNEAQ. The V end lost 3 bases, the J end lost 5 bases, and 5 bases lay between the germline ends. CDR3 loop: CASSLGDEQYV. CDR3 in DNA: TGTGCCAGCAGCTTGGGTGACGAGCAGTACGTC.

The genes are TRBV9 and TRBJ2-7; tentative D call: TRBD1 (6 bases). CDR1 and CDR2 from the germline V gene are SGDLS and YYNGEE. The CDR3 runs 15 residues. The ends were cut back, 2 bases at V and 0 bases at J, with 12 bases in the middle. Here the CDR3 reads CASSVGTTTSYEQYF. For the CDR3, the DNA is TGTGCCAGCAGCGTCGGGACAACCACCTCCTACGAGCAGTACTTC.

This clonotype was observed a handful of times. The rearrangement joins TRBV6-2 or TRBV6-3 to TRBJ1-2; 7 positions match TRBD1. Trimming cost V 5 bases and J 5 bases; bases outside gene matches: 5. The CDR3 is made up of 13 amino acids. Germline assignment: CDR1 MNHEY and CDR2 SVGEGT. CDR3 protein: CASSDREKYGYTF. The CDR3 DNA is TGTGCCAGCAGTGACAGGGAGAAGTATGGCTACACCTTC.

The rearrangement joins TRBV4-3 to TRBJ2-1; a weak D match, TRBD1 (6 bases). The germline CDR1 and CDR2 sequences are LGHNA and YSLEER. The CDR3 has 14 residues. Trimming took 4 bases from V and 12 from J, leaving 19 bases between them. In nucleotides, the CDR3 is TGCGCCAGCAGCCCTTCCCACAGGGCCGGGGCGCAGTTCTTC. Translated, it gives CASSPSHRAGAQFF.

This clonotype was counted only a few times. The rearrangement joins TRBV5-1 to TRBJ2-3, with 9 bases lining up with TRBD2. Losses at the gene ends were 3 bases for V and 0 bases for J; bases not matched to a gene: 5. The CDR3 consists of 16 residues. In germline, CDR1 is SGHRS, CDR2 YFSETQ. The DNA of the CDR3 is TGCGCCAGCAGCTACCTAGCGGGGACTAGCACAGATACGCAGTATTTT. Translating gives CASSYLAGTSTDTQYF.

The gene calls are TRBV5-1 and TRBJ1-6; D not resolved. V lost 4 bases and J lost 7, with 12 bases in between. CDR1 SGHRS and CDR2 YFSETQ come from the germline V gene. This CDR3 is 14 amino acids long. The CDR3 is CASSPSPRNSPLHF. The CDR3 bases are TGCGCCAGCAGCCCGAGTCCACGGAATTCACCCCTCCACTTT.

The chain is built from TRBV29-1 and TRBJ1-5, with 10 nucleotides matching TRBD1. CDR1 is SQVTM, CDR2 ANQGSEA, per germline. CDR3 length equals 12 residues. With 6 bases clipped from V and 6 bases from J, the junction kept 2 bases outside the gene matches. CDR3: CSVGTGVQPQHF. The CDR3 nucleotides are TGCAGCGTCGGGACAGGGGTTCAGCCCCAGCATTTT.

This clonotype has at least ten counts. CDR3 nucleotides: TGTGCCAGCAGTAACGGCCGGGGACGGCGGCATTTT. It is translated as CASSNGRGRRHF. The chain uses TRBV6-5 and TRBJ1-5; a possible D gene is TRBD1 (5 bases). The CDR3 spans 12 residues. The V end was cut by 5 bases, the J end by 15 bases, with 17 bases between. Germline CDR1 MNHEY, CDR2 SVGAGI.

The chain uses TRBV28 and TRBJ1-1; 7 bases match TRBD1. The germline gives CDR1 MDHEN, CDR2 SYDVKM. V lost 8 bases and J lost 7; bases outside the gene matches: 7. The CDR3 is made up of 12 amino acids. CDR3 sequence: CASATTGIEAFF. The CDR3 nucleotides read TGTGCCAGCGCGACGACAGGGATTGAAGCTTTCTTT.

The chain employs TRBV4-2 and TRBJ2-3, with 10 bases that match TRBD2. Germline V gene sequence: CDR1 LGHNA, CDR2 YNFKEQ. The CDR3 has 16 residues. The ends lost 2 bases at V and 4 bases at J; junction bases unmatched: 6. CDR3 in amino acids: CASSQSATSGSDTQYF. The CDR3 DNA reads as TGTGCCAGCAGCCAATCGGCGACTAGCGGGTCAGATACGCAGTATTTT.

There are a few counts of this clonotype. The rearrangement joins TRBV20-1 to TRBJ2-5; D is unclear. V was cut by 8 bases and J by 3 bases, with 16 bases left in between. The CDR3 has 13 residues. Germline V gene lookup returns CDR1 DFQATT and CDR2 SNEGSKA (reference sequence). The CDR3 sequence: CSPSKGSKETQYF. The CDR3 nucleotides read TGCAGTCCGTCGAAGGGCAGCAAAGAGACCCAGTACTTC.

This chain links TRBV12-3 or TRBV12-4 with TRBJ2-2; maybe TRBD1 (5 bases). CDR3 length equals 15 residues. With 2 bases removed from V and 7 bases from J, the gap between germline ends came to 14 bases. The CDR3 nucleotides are TGTGCCAGCAGTTTAAGGGGCAGGAGTAACGGGGAGCTGTTTTTT. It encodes CASSLRGRSNGELFF.

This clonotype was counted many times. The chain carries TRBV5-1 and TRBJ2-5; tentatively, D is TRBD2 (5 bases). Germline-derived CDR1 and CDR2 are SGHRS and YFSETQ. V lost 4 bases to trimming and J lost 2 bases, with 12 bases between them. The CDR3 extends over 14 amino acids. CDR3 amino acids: CASSEGRQQETQYF. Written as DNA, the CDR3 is TGCGCCAGCAGCGAGGGCAGGCAGCAAGAGACCCAGTACTTC.

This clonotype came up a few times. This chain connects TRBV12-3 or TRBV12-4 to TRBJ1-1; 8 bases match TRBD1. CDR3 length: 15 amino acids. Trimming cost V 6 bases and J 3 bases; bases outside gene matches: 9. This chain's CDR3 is CASSLRQGADTEAFF. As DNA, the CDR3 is TGTGCCAGCAGCCTCCGGCAGGGGGCGGACACTGAAGCTTTCTTT.

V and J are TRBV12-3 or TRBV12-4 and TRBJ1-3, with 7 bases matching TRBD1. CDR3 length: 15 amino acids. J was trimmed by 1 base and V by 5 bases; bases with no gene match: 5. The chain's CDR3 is CASSASTGSGNTIYF. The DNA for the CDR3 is TGTGCCAGCAGTGCCTCGACAGGGTCTGGAAACACCATATATTTT.

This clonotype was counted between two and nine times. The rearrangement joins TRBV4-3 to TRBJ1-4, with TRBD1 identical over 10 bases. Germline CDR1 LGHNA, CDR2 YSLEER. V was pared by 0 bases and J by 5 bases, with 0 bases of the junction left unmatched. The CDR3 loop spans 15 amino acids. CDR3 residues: CASSQEGQGNEKLFF. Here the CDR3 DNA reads TGCGCCAGCAGCCAAGAGGGACAGGGGAATGAAAAACTGTTTTTT.

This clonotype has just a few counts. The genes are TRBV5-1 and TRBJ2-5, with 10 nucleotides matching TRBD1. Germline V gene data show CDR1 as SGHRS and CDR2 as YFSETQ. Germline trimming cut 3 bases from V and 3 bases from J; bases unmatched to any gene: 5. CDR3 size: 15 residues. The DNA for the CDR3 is TGCGCCAGCAGCTCAACCGGGACAGGGGAAGAGACCCAGTACTTC. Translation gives CASSSTGTGEETQYF.

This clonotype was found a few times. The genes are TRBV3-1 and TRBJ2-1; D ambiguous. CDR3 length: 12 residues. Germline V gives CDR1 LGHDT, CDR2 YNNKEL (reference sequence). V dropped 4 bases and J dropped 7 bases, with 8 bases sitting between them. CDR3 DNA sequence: TGTGCCAGCAGCCCGCGCGAGAATGAGCAGTTCTTC. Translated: CASSPRENEQFF.